Following are 6 T cell receptor beta chains from one sample sequenced in a study of blood T cell repertoires in COVID-19. Assay: immunoSEQ multiplex PCR; the TCRdb copy retains only in-frame clones and omits some. The sample records approximately 280,000 clones, around 85% being singletons. The material sequenced was peripheral blood. These TCRs come from a woman between 65 and 79 years old with acute or convalescent COVID-19.

The chain couples TRBV5-4 to TRBJ1-1, with TRBD1 matching 7 bases. The CDR3 covers 14 residues. Germline V lookup: CDR1 SGHNT, CDR2 YYREEE (reference sequence). The junction had 5 bases not matched to a gene; V was cut back by 2 bases and J by 4 bases. The CDR3 region has the DNA TGTGCCAGCAGCTTCCCGACAGGGTCCACTGAAGCTTTCTTT. This sequence encodes CASSFPTGSTEAFF.

The CDR3 protein is CASAQQRGATEAFF. DNA of the CDR3: TGTGCCAGCGCTCAGCAGCGGGGGGCCACTGAAGCTTTCTTT. The chain links TRBV2 to TRBJ1-1; weak D call: TRBD1 (6 bases). Trimming shortened V by 8 bases and J by 4 bases, and 17 bases separated the two germline ends. The CDR3 has 14 amino acids. Germline-derived CDR1 and CDR2 are SNHLY and FYNNEI. The entire variable domain, with the rest obtained from reference TRBV2 and TRBJ1-1, is as follows: EPEVTQTPSHQVTQMGQEVILRCVPISNHLYFYWYRQILGQKVEFLVSFYNNEISEKSEIFDDQFSVERPDGSNFTLKIRSTKLEDSAMYFCASAQQRGATEAFFGQGTRLTVV.

This sequence joins TRBV6-1 and TRBJ1-5; 7 nucleotides align to TRBD1. This CDR3 comprises 16 residues. Germline CDR1 is MNHNS and CDR2 is SASEGT. Trimming removed 3 bases from V and 3 bases from J; junction bases left unmatched: 8. The CDR3 reads CASSDSHRGLNQPQHF. In DNA, the CDR3 is TGTGCCAGCAGTGATTCTCACAGGGGACTCAATCAGCCCCAGCATTTT.

This chain links TRBV19 with TRBJ1-2, with no clear D. Trimming took 3 bases from V and 5 from J, leaving 31 bases between them. This CDR3 has 20 residues. The germline V gene has CDR1 LNHDA and CDR2 SQIVND (reference sequence). The DNA for the CDR3 is TGTGCCAGTAGTATGCCAGCATTGGGCTCTCGCCCCGGTTTTTTGTATGGCTACACCTTC. Amino acid sequence: CASSMPALGSRPGFLYGYTF.

In this sample, this clone turned up once. The chain combines TRBV7-2 with TRBJ2-3, with D perhaps matching TRBD2 (7 bases). V dropped 5 bases and J dropped 8 bases, with 23 bases sitting between them. Germline V gene data show CDR1 as SGHTA and CDR2 as FQGNSA. The length of the CDR3 is 16 residues. This CDR3 reads CASSPRGGGSSITQYF. The DNA of the CDR3 is TGTGCCAGCAGCCCTCGGGGCGGGGGCTCCTCCATTACGCAGTATTTT. The full variable domain, with the rest looked up from reference TRBV7-2 and TRBJ2-3, is GAGVSQSPSNKVTEKGKDVELRCDPISGHTALYWYRQSLGQGLEFLIYFQGNSAPDKSGLPSDRFSAERTGGSVSTLTIQRTQQEDSAVYLCASSPRGGGSSITQYFGPGTRLTVL.

The J gene is TRBJ1-1, the V gene TRBV5-1, with D uncertain. The germline V gene has CDR1 SGHRS and CDR2 YFSETQ. Between the trimmed V and J ends, which lost 1 base and 0 bases, there was a span of 7 bases. The CDR3 length is 14 residues. The chain's CDR3 is CASSLTALNTEAFF. CDR3 nucleotides: TGCGCCAGCAGCTTGACAGCCCTGAACACTGAAGCTTTCTTT.